This T cell receptor beta chain was recorded in a study of PD-L1 blockade in urothelial cancer. CDR1 and CDR2 from the germline V gene are SGHKS and YYEKEE (reference sequence). The CDR3 length is 16 residues. Losses at the gene ends were 0 bases for V and 7 bases for J; bases not matched to a gene: 10. Sequencing used immunoSEQ multiplex PCR; TCRdb keeps in-frame clones, though not all of them. The sample holds approximately 15,000 clones, about 85% seen once. The receptor comes from a man aged 50-60 years with urothelial cancer. This chain joins TRBV5-5 and TRBJ2-5, with 9 bases that match TRBD1. The specimen was PBMCs, collected around atezolizumab (anti-PD-L1) treatment. CDR3 coding DNA: TGTGCCAGCAGCTTGGGTACAGGGGGCGGAATGGCGACCCAGTACTTC. It is translated as CASSLGTGGGMATQYF.